Listed below are T cell receptor beta chains from one sample, sequenced in a study of cytomegalovirus exposure and HLA in healthy donors. Produced via immunoSEQ multiplex PCR; TCRdb's table is partial and in-frame only. The data show around 210,000 clones, around 77% seen once. The sequenced sample was PBMCs. The receptors shown here come from a woman in her thirties in good health and CMV-seronegative. Both conserved end residues are part of each CDR3. D genes are given only for firm matches.

V gene	J gene	D gene	CDR3 protein
TRBV5-1	TRBJ2-2	TRBD1	CASSLAGTGVTGELFF
TRBV18	TRBJ2-3	NA	CASSPNWVGVPDTQYF
TRBV6-6	TRBJ1-2	NA	CASSPTGFWHYGYTF
TRBV19	TRBJ1-5	NA	CASSSRDMGIQPQHF
TRBV5-1	TRBJ2-5	NA	CASSLGPGGETQYF
TRBV7-2	TRBJ2-1	TRBD1	CASSLNRGVHEQFF
TRBV7-2	TRBJ1-1	NA	CASSLTPAENTEAFF
TRBV5-1	TRBJ1-2	NA	CASNSGAANYGYTF
TRBV29-1	TRBJ2-7	NA	CSVVPGNSYEQYF
TRBV27	TRBJ1-1	NA	CASSLGTIPSTEAFF
TRBV5-8	TRBJ1-1	NA	CASSRRFSVAFF
TRBV21-1	TRBJ2-7	NA	CASIEGWGPAGTEWEQYF
TRBV5-1	TRBJ2-7	TRBD1	CASSFPGQSYEQYF
TRBV7-9	TRBJ2-1	TRBD2	CASSPLGRELNEQFF
TRBV30	TRBJ2-7	TRBD1	CAWSTSGTGEPYEQYF
TRBV11-2	TRBJ1-2	NA	CASSLRPQTWSQDGHRHF
TRBV5-1	TRBJ2-5	NA	CASMSAAGNQETQYF
TRBV29-1	TRBJ2-5	TRBD1	CSVERMGDRGRGYF
TRBV5-1	TRBJ2-5	NA	CASSLAASSRETQYF
TRBV5-1	TRBJ1-4	NA	CASSLTGQGRTNEKLFF
TRBV5-1	TRBJ1-1	NA	CASSFGGGTEAFF
TRBV6-1	TRBJ1-2	NA	CASSEAQGIYGYTF
TRBV7-9	TRBJ2-2	TRBD2	CASSPSRTSRVSGELFF
TRBV10-3	TRBJ2-1	NA	CAISESAGDYNEQFF
TRBV4-1	TRBJ1-2	NA	CASSQSPSLYGYTF
TRBV19	TRBJ2-7	NA	CASSRSRQRPPYEQYF
TRBV5-1	TRBJ2-3	TRBD2	CASSPSSGGADTQYF
TRBV6-5	TRBJ1-1	NA	CASSEFGAFF
TRBV18	TRBJ2-7	TRBD2	CASSRGLAVEQYF
TRBV5-1	TRBJ1-1	NA	CASSLEGITEAFF
TRBV7-9	TRBJ1-1	NA	CASSRGGAAMAEAFF
TRBV6-5	NA	NA	CASSYQGTHEQYF
TRBV7-2	TRBJ2-7	NA	CASSPPSGPEQYF
TRBV5-1	TRBJ1-1	NA	CASSWTANTEAFF
TRBV6-1	TRBJ2-3	TRBD2	CASSEGTSWSTDTQYF
TRBV2	TRBJ1-1	NA	CASLENTEAFF
TRBV5-1	TRBJ2-2	TRBD2	CASSFAGLGTGELFF
TRBV7-9	TRBJ2-7	NA	CASSLSYEQYF
TRBV11-3	TRBJ2-7	NA	CASSLRSNYEQYF
TRBV5-6	TRBJ1-2	TRBD1	CASSATGIYGYTF
TRBV7-3	TRBJ2-2	NA	CASSANPAGELFF
TRBV6-6	TRBJ2-7	NA	CASSYRGFGEYF
TRBV7-2	TRBJ2-7	TRBD2	CASSPRSLAGDEQYF